This T cell receptor beta chain stems from a study of blood T cell repertoires in COVID-19. Study information: COVID-19 samples collected from the United States, Italy and Spain covered acute and convalescent phases.

CDR1 and CDR2 (germline): SGHAT, FQNNGV. The CDR3 extends over 15 amino acids. V was clipped by 1 base and J by 1 base, with 11 bases between them. Original data processing: Quantification of nucleated cells was approximated via reference gene primer amplification. Clones were read by immunoSEQ multiplex PCR, and TCRdb kept only the in-frame ones, dropping some. V and J calls plus clone size are reproduced from that table; the DNA served to infer D and trimming. The sample holds around 250,000 clones, 70% to 90% seen once. In assigning cohorts, the study relied on participant-reported clinical history. Symptom resolution, clearance, or two negative PCRs marked the recovered donors of Cohort 3.

The sequence was collected from a woman aged 45-65 years who had recovered from COVID-19. The chain joins TRBV11-2 to TRBJ2-7; D might be TRBD2 (6 bases). The sample consisted of PBMCs or T cells enriched from blood (not recorded which). CDR3 bases: TGTGCCAGCAGCTTAGCAGGGACTGGTTCCTACGAGCAGTACTTC. This gives the protein CASSLAGTGSYEQYF.